What follows describes a single T cell receptor (beta chain). In this sample, this clone turned up many times. The clone's antigen remains unknown. The input lacks base qualities; no much larger clone sits a single base away. No patient had received any treatment before thyroid surgery. Patient clinical samples collected from the early 2010s to the late 2010s were retrospectively analysed using T-cell receptor beta sequencing. This entry comes from a study of metastatic and nonmetastatic thyroid tumors (dated by TCRdb to the early 2020s). The study in broad terms: For patients with malignant and with benign thyroid disease, the researchers compared repertoires between peripheral blood samples and tumor or nodule tissue samples.

The germline V gene (reference sequence) specifies DFQATT as CDR1 and SNEGSKA as CDR2. Trimming removed 3 bases from V and 7 bases from J, leaving 16 bases between the germline ends. From the cysteine up to the phenylalanine, the CDR3 has a length of 14 residues. The retained sequence is limited to the CDR3, 42 bases, with the frame set at the first base. General findings and caveats noted by the study authors: In both blood and tumor samples, malignant tumors were reported to have significantly higher TCR beta diversity than benign nodules.

The method behind the library was PCR. The instrument was an Illumina HiSeq 4000. High-throughput sequencing was used to profile the CDR3 region of the TCR beta-chain in every patient. Concerning the study's data processing: The researchers built a classifier to tell apart papillary thyroid cancer patients with distant metastasis, based on CDR3 differences among clinicopathological groups. Repertoire diversity was assessed with the Shannon index, and tumor-blood repertoire similarity with the Morisita-Horn index. TCRdb handled the public reads itself, with Q25 trimming in fastp and clone calling in MiXCR, and kept productive beta chains. The V and J calls were determined by TCRdb, not by the authors. This sample has approximately 14,000 clones in its table, and approximately 30% of those were observed once. The ten largest clones represent 9.5% to 11% of the sample.

Sequencing was carried out using tumor tissue. This TCR came from a male donor with papillary thyroid cancer or a benign thyroid nodule (not recorded which). Some clones in this sample may be carry-over from other donors' samples. The sequence is built from TRBV20-1 and TRBJ1-5, and possibly TRBD1, on 6 matching bases. The CDR3 loop reads CSASSGQYPQPQHF. The bases read TGCAGTGCTAGTAGTGGACAGTACCCCCAGCCCCAGCATTTT.